This T cell receptor (beta chain) was retrieved from a study of Ad26.COV2.S vaccination and SARS-CoV-2 variants. Study overall: By the intramuscular route, Ad26.COV2.S was given once, or twice 56 days apart. Regarding the study as a whole: The TCR breadth and depth analyses may have produced an underestimate of total T cell responses.

For this clone: The antigen remains unidentified.

Stated treatment: some 20 received Ad26.COV2.S at low or high dose, single or two shots; 5 received placebo; per-sample allocation not given. Material that was analyzed had been drawn on day 63 after the first vaccine or placebo injection. An 18-55-year-old adult in Boston served as donor. Wuhan-strain spike was delivered by a replication-incompetent Ad26 vector. The assay was immunoSEQ multiplex PCR, and TCRdb's table has in-frame clones only and misses some. The sample has about 350,000 clones; 85% to 90% are singletons. Germline V CDR1 and CDR2: PRHDT, FYEKMQ (reference sequence). This CDR3 region has 17 residues. The V and J ends lost 0 bases and 0 bases respectively, with 14 bases between them.

This TCR derives from a person between 18 and 59 years old who received the Ad26.COV2.S COVID-19 vaccine or a placebo. The chain recombines TRBV13 with TRBJ1-1; D uncertain. The specimen comprised peripheral blood, sampled in a trial of Ad26.COV2.S vaccine versus placebo. CDR3 nucleotides: TGTGCCAGCAGCTTAGGCCAGCGGGGTGAGGTGAACACTGAAGCTTTCTTT. Translating it yields CASSLGQRGEVNTEAFF.